The clone carrying this T cell receptor beta chain was seen many times. Its specificity is not known. The CDR3 has 17 amino acids. Trimming took off 3 bases at V and 0 bases at J, with 19 bases between the two ends. Germline CDR1 reads SGDLS; CDR2 reads YYNGEE. These data are taken from a study of CD8 T cells in ankylosing spondylitis. Findings and limits, study-wide: The authors found the disease-linked clones to be CD8+ and relatively rare in peripheral blood. Blood from ankylosing spondylitis patients appeared to carry a characteristic roughly eight-variant TCR beta motif. A number of the motif variants had already been described in reactive arthritis synovial fluid and blood. Significantly higher representation of disease-linked clones was reported for matched ankylosing spondylitis synovial fluid.

With molecular barcodes, quantitative 5'-RACE was used to make the TCR beta libraries. Via MiXCR, TCRdb re-called the 5' RACE reads, giving one row per CDR3 protein. The sample shows more than 500,000 distinct CDR3 sequences, approximately 5% of them seen only once. This chain joins TRBV9 and TRBJ2-7; tentatively, D is TRBD2 (6 bases). Sequenced: blood, either unsorted or a sorted T cell fraction (not recorded which). The source of this sequence is a male donor with ankylosing spondylitis. CDR3 loop: CASSAGAGWGSSYEQYF. For the CDR3, the DNA is TGTGCCAGCAGCGCTGGGGCGGGGTGGGGGAGCTCCTACGAGCAGTACTTC.